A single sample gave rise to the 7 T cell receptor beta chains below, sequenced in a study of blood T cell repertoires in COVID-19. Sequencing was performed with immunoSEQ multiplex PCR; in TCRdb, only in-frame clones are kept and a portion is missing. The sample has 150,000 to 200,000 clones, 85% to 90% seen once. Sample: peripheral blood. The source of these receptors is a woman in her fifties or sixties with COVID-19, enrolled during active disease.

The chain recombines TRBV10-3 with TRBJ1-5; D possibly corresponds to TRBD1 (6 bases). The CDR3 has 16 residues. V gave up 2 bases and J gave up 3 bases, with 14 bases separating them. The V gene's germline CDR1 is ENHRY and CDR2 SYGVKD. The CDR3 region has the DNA TGTGCCATCAGTGAGCGGGGGGCTTCCCTCAATCAGCCCCAGCATTTT. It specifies CAISERGASLNQPQHF.

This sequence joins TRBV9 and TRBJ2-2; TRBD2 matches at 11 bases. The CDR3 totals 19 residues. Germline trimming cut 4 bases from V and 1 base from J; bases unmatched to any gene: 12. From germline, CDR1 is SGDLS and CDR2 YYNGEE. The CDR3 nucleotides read TGTGCCAGCAGCCCTTCTTGGACTAGCGGGCCTGGGAACACCGGGGAGCTGTTTTTT. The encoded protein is CASSPSWTSGPGNTGELFF.

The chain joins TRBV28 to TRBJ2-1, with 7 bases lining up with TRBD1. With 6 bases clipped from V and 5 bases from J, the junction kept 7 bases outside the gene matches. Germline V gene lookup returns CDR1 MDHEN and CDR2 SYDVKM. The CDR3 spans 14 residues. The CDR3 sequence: CASRTTGSNNEQFF. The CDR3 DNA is TGTGCCAGCAGGACGACAGGGTCCAACAATGAGCAGTTCTTC.

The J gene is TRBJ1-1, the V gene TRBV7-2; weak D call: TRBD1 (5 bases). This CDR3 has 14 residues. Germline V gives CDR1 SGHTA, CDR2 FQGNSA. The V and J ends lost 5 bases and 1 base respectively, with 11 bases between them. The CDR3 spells CASSPEGPNTEAFF. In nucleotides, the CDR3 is TGTGCCAGCAGCCCGGAGGGACCGAACACTGAAGCTTTCTTT.

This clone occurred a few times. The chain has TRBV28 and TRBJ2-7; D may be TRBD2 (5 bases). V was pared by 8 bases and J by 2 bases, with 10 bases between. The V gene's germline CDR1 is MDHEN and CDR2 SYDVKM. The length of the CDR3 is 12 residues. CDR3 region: CASEGRAYEQYF. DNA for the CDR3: TGTGCCAGCGAGGGTCGGGCCTACGAGCAGTACTTC. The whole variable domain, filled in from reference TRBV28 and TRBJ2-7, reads DVKVTQSSRYLVKRTGEKVFLECVQDMDHENMFWYRQDPGLGLRLIYFSYDVKMKEKGDIPEGYSVSREKKERFSLILESASTNQTSMYLCASEGRAYEQYFGPGTRLTVT.

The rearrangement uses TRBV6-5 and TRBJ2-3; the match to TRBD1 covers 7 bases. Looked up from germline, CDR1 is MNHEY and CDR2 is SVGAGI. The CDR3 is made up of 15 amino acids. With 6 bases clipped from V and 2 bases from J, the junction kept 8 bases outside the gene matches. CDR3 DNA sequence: TGTGCCAGCAGGCCCACAGGGGCCGCCACAGATACGCAGTATTTT. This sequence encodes CASRPTGAATDTQYF.

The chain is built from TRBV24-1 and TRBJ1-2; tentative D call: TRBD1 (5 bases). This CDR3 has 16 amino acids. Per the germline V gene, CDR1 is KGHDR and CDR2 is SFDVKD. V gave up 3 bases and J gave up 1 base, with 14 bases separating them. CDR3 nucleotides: TGTGCCACCAGTGATCCGACCAGGGACTTTAACTATGGCTACACCTTC. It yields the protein CATSDPTRDFNYGYTF.